Sequencing of this TCR beta chain was carried out in a study of OX40 agonist ivuxolimab in advanced cancers. About the research overall: Dose-escalation cases comprised hepatocellular carcinoma, melanoma, renal cell or head and neck cancer. General observations from the study: More expanded clones were found, on average, in CD8+ than in CD4+ T cells. At 0.1 to 3.0 mg/kg and by week 6, CD4+ and CD8+ T cells in the blood had expanded clonally. Among some nonresponders, normalized T-cell clonal expansion was also low.

Regarding this clone: The antigen is undetermined.

Only in-frame clones appear in the TCRdb table, and some are missing; sequencing was by immunoSEQ multiplex PCR. The table records roughly 59,000 clones, 88% of them present only once. Germline V gene sequence: CDR1 MDHEN, CDR2 SYDVKM. V was pared by 4 bases and J by 2 bases, with 22 bases between. CDR3 size: 18 residues. The J gene is TRBJ2-3, the V gene TRBV28; tentatively, D is TRBD1 or TRBD2 (7 bases each). This sample comprised CD4+ or CD8+ T cells sorted from blood, obtained in a trial of the OX40 agonist ivuxolimab. This clonotype originated in an adult with an advanced solid tumor such as melanoma, head and neck, liver or kidney cancer. The CDR3 DNA follows: TGTGCCAGCAGTTCCCCGACAGGGAGGGTCGGCTTCACAGATACGCAGTATTTT. Encoded protein: CASSSPTGRVGFTDTQYF. The whole variable domain, remainder taken from reference TRBV28 and TRBJ2-3, is DVKVTQSSRYLVKRTGEKVFLECVQDMDHENMFWYRQDPGLGLRLIYFSYDVKMKEKGDIPEGYSVSREKKERFSLILESASTNQTSMYLCASSSPTGRVGFTDTQYFGPGTRLTVL.